Here is one TCR beta chain with its context. No antigen is known for it. TCRdb's copy holds only in-frame clones and misses some; the assay was immunoSEQ multiplex PCR. The sample gives about 170,000 clones, approximately 88% of which show up once; under 2% is in the top ten. The CDR3 sequence is 15 residues long. Trimming removed 0 bases from V and 7 bases from J, with 13 bases in between. CDR1 is LGHDT, CDR2 YNNKEL, per germline (reference sequence). These data come from a study of T cell responses to AZD1222 COVID-19 vaccine. Study as a whole: Second doses at about 4 or about 12 weeks were pooled.

Findings and caveats of the study: A mostly white British donor set with more females was recruited, and clonal diversity was possibly underestimated. Baseline testing showed seropositivity in only a handful of AZD1222 recipients.

This sequence joins TRBV3-1 (or the pseudogene TRBV3-2) and TRBJ2-1; D might be TRBD2 (5 bases). The sequence was obtained from an adult in good health. This specimen consisted of peripheral blood, obtained on day 0 of AZD1222 vaccination. CDR3 nucleotide sequence: TGTGCCAGCAGCCAAGATCCGGTTAGAGGGAATGAGCAGTTCTTC. This gives the protein CASSQDPVRGNEQFF.